One and the same sample provided the 11 T cell receptor beta chains below, sequenced in a study of monozygotic twins with inflammatory bowel disease. From its re-call of the 5' RACE reads, TCRdb lists each CDR3 protein once, without DNA. This sample's table has approximately 200,000 distinct CDR3 sequences. Material for sequencing was blood. The source is a human donor with ulcerative colitis or Crohn's disease, or a healthy co-twin of an affected twin (not recorded which).

The chain employs TRBV7-2 and TRBJ2-1; TCRdb returns TRBD1, unconfirmable since there is no DNA. This CDR3 is 17 amino acids long. CDR1 is SGHTA, CDR2 FQGNSA, per germline. The CDR3 sequence: CASSLGDKIIDYNEQFF.

The chain couples TRBV29-1 to TRBJ2-1; TCRdb indicates TRBD1, and absent DNA this call remains unverified. This CDR3 contains 13 residues. Looked up from germline, CDR1 is SQVTM and CDR2 is ANQGSEA. This CDR3 is CSVGPTGYNEQFF.

This rearrangement joins TRBV12-3 or TRBV12-4 to TRBJ1-5; absent DNA, TCRdb's TRBD1 call cannot be checked. CDR3 length equals 14 residues. CDR3 loop: CASSPRQANQPQHF.

This rearrangement joins TRBV27 to TRBJ1-6. Germline CDR1 reads MNHEY; CDR2 reads SMNVEV (reference sequence). This CDR3 has 14 residues. CDR3 residues: CASSLWAGDSPLHF.

V usage is TRBV20-1 and J usage is TRBJ1-2; TCRdb's D call of TRBD1 is untestable without DNA. The germline V gene has CDR1 DFQATT and CDR2 SNEGSKA (reference sequence). This CDR3 has 14 amino acids. The CDR3 loop reads CSAGRQTSNYGYTF.

The chain couples TRBV7-2 to TRBJ2-7; as DNA is missing, the TRBD1 call by TCRdb cannot be tested. Germline loops: CDR1 SGHTA, CDR2 FQGNSA. This CDR3 is 16 amino acids long. This CDR3 is CASSLVRGPASYEQYF.

The chain combines TRBV18 with TRBJ2-1; no DNA is available, so the TRBD1 call from TCRdb remains unchecked. The germline gives CDR1 KGHSH, CDR2 LQKENI. The CDR3 is 14 residues long. CDR3: CASHLSGLVNEQFF.

The chain is built from TRBV15 and TRBJ2-7; TCRdb gives TRBD2 as the D gene, but with no DNA this cannot be confirmed. Germline assignment: CDR1 LNHNV and CDR2 YYDKDF (reference sequence). This CDR3 spans 14 amino acids. The chain's CDR3 is CATSGRRGGYEQYF.

The chain couples TRBV6-1 to TRBJ2-1; TCRdb picks TRBD1, but there is no DNA to check that call. From germline, CDR1 is MNHNS and CDR2 SASEGT. CDR3 length: 17 residues. CDR3: CASSPHGGGGPYNEQFF.

This chain joins TRBV5-1 and TRBJ1-1. Germline V gene lookup returns CDR1 SGHRS and CDR2 YFSETQ. The CDR3 is made up of 18 amino acids. The CDR3 sequence: CASSGKLAGPTENTEAFF. The full variable domain, its missing parts supplied by reference TRBV5-1 and TRBJ1-1, is KAGVTQTPRYLIKTRGQQVTLSCSPISGHRSVSWYQQTPGQGLQFLFEYFSETQRNKGNFPGRFSGRQFSNSRSEMNVSTLELGDSALYLCASSGKLAGPTENTEAFFGQGTRLTVV.

The gene calls are TRBV20-1 and TRBJ1-1; no DNA is available, so the TRBD1 call from TCRdb remains unchecked. Looked up from germline, CDR1 is DFQATT and CDR2 is SNEGSKA (reference sequence). CDR3 size: 13 residues. This CDR3 reads CSASRGRGTEAFF.